The rows below give T cell receptor beta chains drawn from one sample of a study of T cell responses to AZD1222 COVID-19 vaccine. Measured with immunoSEQ multiplex PCR; TCRdb has only the in-frame clones, and not every one. The table records about 77,000 clones, 80% to 95% of them present only once. Here the sequenced sample was peripheral blood, taken 28 days after the second AZD1222 dose. These TCRs come from an adult who received the AZD1222 COVID-19 vaccine. Each CDR3 is given with its conserved first and last residue. The D gene is left open where the match is weak. The size entry is marked missing in some rows and otherwise reads once, few, many or a size class.

CDR3nt: TGTGCCAGCAGTTACGTTGGGACAGGGGTTGGCTACACCTTC; CDR3aa: CASSYVGTGVGYTF; v_gene: TRBV6-6; abundance: .; d_gene: TRBD1; j_gene: TRBJ1-2; len: 14
CDR3nt: TGTGCCAGCAGCTTGGCCGGGACAGGGCGCGAGGGGCCCCAGCATTTT; CDR3aa: CASSLAGTGREGPQHF; v_gene: TRBV5-4; abundance: .; d_gene: TRBD1; j_gene: TRBJ1-5; len: 16
CDR3nt: TGTGCCAGCAGCCTGCTGATTACTTCGTATGAGCAGTTCTTC; CDR3aa: CASSLLITSYEQFF; v_gene: TRBV7-2; abundance: .; d_gene: .; j_gene: TRBJ2-1; len: 14
CDR3nt: TGCGCCAGCAGCTTGGCTTCGGGGTTAAACTATGGCTACACCTTC; CDR3aa: CASSLASGLNYGYTF; v_gene: TRBV5-1; abundance: few; d_gene: .; j_gene: TRBJ1-2; len: 15
CDR3nt: TGTGCCAGCAGTAGAGGGGACACGAATGAAAAACTGTTTTTT; CDR3aa: CASSRGDTNEKLFF; v_gene: TRBV6-6; abundance: .; d_gene: .; j_gene: TRBJ1-4; len: 14
CDR3nt: TGCGCCAGCAGCCCATTACCCGGGACAGAAAATAATTCACCCCTCCACTTT; CDR3aa: CASSPLPGTENNSPLHF; v_gene: TRBV4-1; abundance: once; d_gene: TRBD1; j_gene: TRBJ1-6; len: 17
CDR3nt: TGTGCCAGTAGTATAGCTAGTACCTACGAGCAGTACTTC; CDR3aa: CASSIASTYEQYF; v_gene: TRBV19; abundance: .; d_gene: .; j_gene: TRBJ2-7; len: 13
CDR3nt: TGTGCCAGCCGCCCGGGACTAACCGGTGGAGATACGCAGTATTTT; CDR3aa: CASRPGLTGGDTQYF; v_gene: TRBV2; abundance: once; d_gene: TRBD2; j_gene: TRBJ2-3; len: 15
CDR3nt: TGTGCCAGCAGCGCCAGGGAATCTAACTATGGCTACACCTTC; CDR3aa: CASSARESNYGYTF; v_gene: TRBV9; abundance: .; d_gene: .; j_gene: TRBJ1-2; len: 14
CDR3nt: TGCGCCAGCAGCATACAAACAGGGCTTAATGAAAAACTGTTTTTT; CDR3aa: CASSIQTGLNEKLFF; v_gene: TRBV5-1; abundance: .; d_gene: .; j_gene: TRBJ1-4; len: 15
CDR3nt: TGTGCCAGCAGCTCCAAGACTACTACCACCGGGGAGCTGTTTTTT; CDR3aa: CASSSKTTTTGELFF; v_gene: TRBV5-4; abundance: .; d_gene: .; j_gene: TRBJ2-2; len: 15
CDR3nt: TGTGCCAGCAGCTTTACTAGTGCAGATACGCAGTATTTT; CDR3aa: CASSFTSADTQYF; v_gene: TRBV7-9; abundance: once; d_gene: .; j_gene: TRBJ2-3; len: 13
CDR3nt: TGCGCCAGCAGCATCGGGACAGGGATCGACGAGCAGTACTTC; CDR3aa: CASSIGTGIDEQYF; v_gene: TRBV5-1; abundance: .; d_gene: TRBD1; j_gene: TRBJ2-7; len: 14
CDR3nt: TGTGCCAGTAGTATCTGGGCTAGCAATCAGCCCCAGCATTTT; CDR3aa: CASSIWASNQPQHF; v_gene: TRBV19; abundance: .; d_gene: .; j_gene: TRBJ1-5; len: 14
CDR3nt: TGTGCCAGCAGTGTGGACAGGGGGATGCAACTGTTTTTT; CDR3aa: CASSVDRGMQLFF; v_gene: TRBV6-2/TRBV6-3; abundance: .; d_gene: TRBD1; j_gene: TRBJ1-4; len: 13
CDR3nt: TGTGCCAGCTCACCAAGAGGGCGAACCTACGAGCAGTACTTC; CDR3aa: CASSPRGRTYEQYF; v_gene: TRBV18; abundance: .; d_gene: .; j_gene: TRBJ2-7; len: 14
CDR3nt: TGCGCCAGCAGCTTGGTTGCGGGAGGGGCCTACACAGATACGCAGTATTTT; CDR3aa: CASSLVAGGAYTDTQYF; v_gene: TRBV5-1; abundance: .; d_gene: TRBD2; j_gene: TRBJ2-3; len: 17
CDR3nt: TGTGCCACCGGACAGGGTGGCGGTGGCTACACCTTC; CDR3aa: CATGQGGGGYTF; v_gene: TRBV6-5; abundance: .; d_gene: TRBD1; j_gene: TRBJ1-2; len: 12
CDR3nt: TGTGCCAGCAGTCGTGGGGCTTGGGAGAATGAGCAGTTCTTC; CDR3aa: CASSRGAWENEQFF; v_gene: TRBV25-1; abundance: .; d_gene: .; j_gene: TRBJ2-1; len: 14
CDR3nt: TGTGCCAGTGAGCAATGGGGCGACAGGGCCCCTCAGCCCCAGCATTTT; CDR3aa: CASEQWGDRAPQPQHF; v_gene: TRBV19; abundance: .; d_gene: TRBD1; j_gene: TRBJ1-5; len: 16
CDR3nt: TGTGCTAGTGGTTTGGACCAGGTGGAGATAGATACGCAGTATTTT; CDR3aa: CASGLDQVEIDTQYF; v_gene: TRBV12-5; abundance: .; d_gene: .; j_gene: TRBJ2-3; len: 15
CDR3nt: TGTGCCAGTAGTATAGTCGGGGGCACTGAAGCTTTCTTT; CDR3aa: CASSIVGGTEAFF; v_gene: TRBV19; abundance: .; d_gene: .; j_gene: TRBJ1-1; len: 13
CDR3nt: TGTGCCAGCAGTTACTCGACCGGAGGGCCAAACACTGAAGCTTTCTTT; CDR3aa: CASSYSTGGPNTEAFF; v_gene: TRBV6-5; abundance: .; d_gene: .; j_gene: TRBJ1-1; len: 16
CDR3nt: TGTGCCAGCAGCCCTACCTCTTATGGCTACACCTTC; CDR3aa: CASSPTSYGYTF; v_gene: TRBV7-9; abundance: .; d_gene: .; j_gene: TRBJ1-2; len: 12
CDR3nt: TGTGCCAGCAGTAGGGCGAACACTGAAGCTTTCTTT; CDR3aa: CASSRANTEAFF; v_gene: TRBV2; abundance: .; d_gene: .; j_gene: TRBJ1-1; len: 12
CDR3nt: TGTGCCAGCAGCCAAGGCCTTGGGACAGGTCGTAACACCGGGGAGCTGTTTTTT; CDR3aa: CASSQGLGTGRNTGELFF; v_gene: TRBV4-2; abundance: .; d_gene: TRBD1; j_gene: TRBJ2-2; len: 18
CDR3nt: TGCGCCAGCAGCTTACAACCGGGACAGGATTCACCCCTCCACTTT; CDR3aa: CASSLQPGQDSPLHF; v_gene: TRBV5-1; abundance: .; d_gene: TRBD1; j_gene: TRBJ1-6; len: 15
CDR3nt: TGTGCCATCAGTGTTGGACAGGCCAGCACAGATACGCAGTATTTT; CDR3aa: CAISVGQASTDTQYF; v_gene: TRBV10-3; abundance: .; d_gene: TRBD1; j_gene: TRBJ2-3; len: 15
CDR3nt: TGCGCCAGCAGCTTGGGGATCGAGAACACTGAAGCTTTCTTT; CDR3aa: CASSLGIENTEAFF; v_gene: TRBV5-1; abundance: .; d_gene: .; j_gene: TRBJ1-1; len: 14
CDR3nt: TGTGCCAGCAGTTACAGCCTGGGACTCTATGGCTACACCTTC; CDR3aa: CASSYSLGLYGYTF; v_gene: TRBV6-2/TRBV6-3; abundance: .; d_gene: .; j_gene: TRBJ1-2; len: 14
CDR3nt: TGCGCCAGCAGCCCGGGCAGGGGACCGAACACTGAAGCTTTCTTT; CDR3aa: CASSPGRGPNTEAFF; v_gene: TRBV4-3; abundance: .; d_gene: .; j_gene: TRBJ1-1; len: 15
CDR3nt: TGTGCCAGCTCACCCGCCCAGGGGAGTGTCCTGGAAGCTTTCTTT; CDR3aa: CASSPAQGSVLEAFF; v_gene: TRBV18; abundance: .; d_gene: .; j_gene: TRBJ1-1; len: 15
CDR3nt: TGCGCCAGCAGCCGACAAAGGGGCCTATACTATGGCTACACCTTC; CDR3aa: CASSRQRGLYYGYTF; v_gene: TRBV4-3; abundance: .; d_gene: .; j_gene: TRBJ1-2; len: 15
CDR3nt: TGTGCCAGCAGCCGGGGGCAGGGGACGATCTCTGGAAACACCATATATTTT; CDR3aa: CASSRGQGTISGNTIYF; v_gene: TRBV7-9; abundance: .; d_gene: .; j_gene: TRBJ1-3; len: 17
CDR3nt: TGTGCCAGCTCACCAGGGCAGGGGCCTGCCTCCTATGGCTACACCTTC; CDR3aa: CASSPGQGPASYGYTF; v_gene: TRBV18; abundance: .; d_gene: .; j_gene: TRBJ1-2; len: 16
CDR3nt: TGTGCCAGCAGCACTCGGGGCTCTGGAAACACCATATATTTT; CDR3aa: CASSTRGSGNTIYF; v_gene: TRBV9; abundance: once; d_gene: .; j_gene: TRBJ1-3; len: 14
CDR3nt: TGTGCCTGGAGTGAGGAGTACTCTGGAAACACCATATATTTT; CDR3aa: CAWSEEYSGNTIYF; v_gene: TRBV30; abundance: .; d_gene: .; j_gene: TRBJ1-3; len: 14